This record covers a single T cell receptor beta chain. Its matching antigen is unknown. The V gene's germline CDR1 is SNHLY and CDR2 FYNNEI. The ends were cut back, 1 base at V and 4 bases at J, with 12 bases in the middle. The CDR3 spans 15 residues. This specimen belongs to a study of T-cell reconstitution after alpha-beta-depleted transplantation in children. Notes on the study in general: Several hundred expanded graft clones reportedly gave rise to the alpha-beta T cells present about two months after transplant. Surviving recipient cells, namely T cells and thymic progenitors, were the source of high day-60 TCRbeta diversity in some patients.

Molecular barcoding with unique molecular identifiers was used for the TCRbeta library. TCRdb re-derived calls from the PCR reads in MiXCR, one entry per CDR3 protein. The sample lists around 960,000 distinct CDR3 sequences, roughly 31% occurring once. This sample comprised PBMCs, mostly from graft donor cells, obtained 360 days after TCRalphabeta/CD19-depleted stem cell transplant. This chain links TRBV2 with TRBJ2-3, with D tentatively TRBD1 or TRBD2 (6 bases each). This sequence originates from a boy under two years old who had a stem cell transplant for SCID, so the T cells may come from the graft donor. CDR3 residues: CASSEEGGRADTQYF. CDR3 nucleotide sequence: TGTGCCAGCAGTGAAGAGGGGGGTAGGGCAGATACGCAGTATTTT. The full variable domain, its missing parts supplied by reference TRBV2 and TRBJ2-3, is EPEVTQTPSHQVTQMGQEVILRCVPISNHLYFYWYRQILGQKVEFLVSFYNNEISEKSEIFDDQFSVERPDGSNFTLKIRSTKLEDSAMYFCASSEEGGRADTQYFGPGTRLTVL.